These T cell receptor beta chains were read from a single sample in a study of blood T cells in healthy people across ages. TCRdb reanalysed the 5' RACE reads using MiXCR and keeps one entry per CDR3 protein. The table has 550,000 to 650,000 distinct CDR3 sequences, roughly 30% seen once. Sequencing used blood. These receptors originate from a woman at least 80 years old in good health. Each CDR3 is given with its conserved first and last residue. A D gene is named only where the DNA matches it firmly. Rows give clone size only sometimes, using once, few, many, or a class for an expanded clone.

CDR3nt: TGTGCCAGTAGGAGGGAGACTAATGAAAAACTGTTTTTT
CDR3aa: CASRRETNEKLFF
abundance: many
v_gene: TRBV19
j_gene: TRBJ1-4
d_gene: -
len: 13

CDR3nt: TGCGCCAGCAGCCCCTCGACAGGGCACGGGCCTGACTACACCTTC
CDR3aa: CASSPSTGHGPDYTF
abundance: -
v_gene: TRBV5-1
j_gene: TRBJ1-2
d_gene: TRBD1
len: 15

CDR3nt: TGTGCCAGCAGTCGCACCGGGACAGGAGGCTTTGAGCAGTTCTTC
CDR3aa: CASSRTGTGGFEQFF
abundance: once
v_gene: TRBV6-5
j_gene: TRBJ2-1
d_gene: TRBD1
len: 15

CDR3nt: TGTGCCTGGAGCGGATTGCCGGGACAGGCTAACTATGGCTACACCTTC
CDR3aa: CAWSGLPGQANYGYTF
abundance: many
v_gene: TRBV30
j_gene: TRBJ1-2
d_gene: TRBD1
len: 16

CDR3nt: TGTGCCAGCAGTCCCCCCGGGCTAATGAGTGAGACCCAGTACTTC
CDR3aa: CASSPPGLMSETQYF
abundance: -
v_gene: TRBV28
j_gene: TRBJ2-5
d_gene: -
len: 15

CDR3nt: TGCAGTGCTCGACAGGGGGCGTCCTATAATTCACCCCTCCACTTT
CDR3aa: CSARQGASYNSPLHF
abundance: many
v_gene: TRBV20-1
j_gene: TRBJ1-6
d_gene: TRBD1
len: 15

CDR3nt: TGTGCCAGCAGCCAGGCCCGGGACACCGGGGAGCTGTTTTTT
CDR3aa: CASSQARDTGELFF
abundance: few
v_gene: TRBV7-9
j_gene: TRBJ2-2
d_gene: -
len: 14

CDR3nt: TGTGCCAGCAGCGAGTCTATCACGGGACAGGGTTCAACATTCTTCTACGAGCAGTACTTC
CDR3aa: CASSESITGQGSTFFYEQYF
abundance: many
v_gene: TRBV7-2
j_gene: TRBJ2-7
d_gene: TRBD1
len: 20

CDR3nt: TGTGCCAGCAGCTTGTCTAGCGGGGGGAGCGCAGATACGCGGTATTTT
CDR3aa: CASSLSSGGSADTRYF
abundance: -
v_gene: TRBV7-2
j_gene: TRBJ2-3
d_gene: TRBD2
len: 16

CDR3nt: TGTGCCAGCAGCCAAGAGGGGGCTCACTATGGCTACACCTTC
CDR3aa: CASSQEGAHYGYTF
abundance: few
v_gene: TRBV4-2
j_gene: TRBJ1-2
d_gene: -
len: 14

CDR3nt: TGTGCCAGCAGCACACCCACCCCCCCGAAGACCCAGTACTTC
CDR3aa: CASSTPTPPKTQYF
abundance: many
v_gene: TRBV7-2
j_gene: TRBJ2-5
d_gene: -
len: 14

CDR3nt: TGTGCCAGCAGCTGGTCACACGGTGGGGAAAAACTGTTTTTT
CDR3aa: CASSWSHGGEKLFF
abundance: -
v_gene: TRBV7-9
j_gene: TRBJ1-4
d_gene: -
len: 14

CDR3nt: TGTGCCAGCAGCACCTCGGCGGGCGCCCCCCCGGCGTACATTCAGTACTTC
CDR3aa: CASSTSAGAPPAYIQYF
abundance: -
v_gene: TRBV7-9
j_gene: TRBJ2-4
d_gene: -
len: 17

CDR3nt: TGTGCCAGCAGCCTACCTCCGGGACAGGGGGCCAATGAGCAGTTCTTC
CDR3aa: CASSLPPGQGANEQFF
abundance: -
v_gene: TRBV14
j_gene: TRBJ2-1
d_gene: TRBD1
len: 16

CDR3nt: TGCAGTGCTAGAGTTACGACTAGCGGGGGGAACAATGAGCAGTTCTTC
CDR3aa: CSARVTTSGGNNEQFF
abundance: -
v_gene: TRBV20-1
j_gene: TRBJ2-1
d_gene: TRBD2
len: 16

CDR3nt: TGCAGTGCTAGTCCCGCAGGGGATGCCCGGAGAGCTTTCTTT
CDR3aa: CSASPAGDARRAFF
abundance: -
v_gene: TRBV20-1
j_gene: TRBJ1-1
d_gene: -
len: 14

CDR3nt: TGTGCCAGCAGCCACCGGGGGGATACGCAGTATTTT
CDR3aa: CASSHRGDTQYF
abundance: many
v_gene: TRBV3-1
j_gene: TRBJ2-3
d_gene: -
len: 12

CDR3nt: TGTGCCACCAGTGACCCTCCGGGACATCCCTACAATGAGCAGTTCTTC
CDR3aa: CATSDPPGHPYNEQFF
abundance: many
v_gene: TRBV24-1
j_gene: TRBJ2-1
d_gene: -
len: 16

CDR3nt: TGCAGTGCTAGAGCGCCTAGCGGCACAGATACGCAGTATTTT
CDR3aa: CSARAPSGTDTQYF
abundance: -
v_gene: TRBV20-1
j_gene: TRBJ2-3
d_gene: -
len: 14

CDR3nt: TGCAGTGCCCTAGACTACAGGGTCGGGGAGACCCAGTACTTC
CDR3aa: CSALDYRVGETQYF
abundance: many
v_gene: TRBV20-1
j_gene: TRBJ2-5
d_gene: -
len: 14

CDR3nt: TGCGCCAGCAGCCAGACTAGCGGGGAGGTCTACGAGCAGTACTTC
CDR3aa: CASSQTSGEVYEQYF
abundance: many
v_gene: TRBV4-1
j_gene: TRBJ2-7
d_gene: TRBD2
len: 15

CDR3nt: TGTGCCAGCAGCTTAAATCCAGGGGACTACGAGCAGTACTTC
CDR3aa: CASSLNPGDYEQYF
abundance: many
v_gene: TRBV7-2
j_gene: TRBJ2-7
d_gene: -
len: 14

CDR3nt: TGTGCCAGCAGCTTGGATGGGGCGGCTCGCACAGATACGCAGTATTTT
CDR3aa: CASSLDGAARTDTQYF
abundance: many
v_gene: TRBV5-5
j_gene: TRBJ2-3
d_gene: -
len: 16

CDR3nt: TGTGCCAGCAGTTACGGGGCGGAAAGGGCCAAAAACATTCAGTACTTC
CDR3aa: CASSYGAERAKNIQYF
abundance: many
v_gene: TRBV6-2/TRBV6-3
j_gene: TRBJ2-4
d_gene: -
len: 16

CDR3nt: TGTGCCAGCAGCTTAATGGGCACAGATACGCAGTATTTT
CDR3aa: CASSLMGTDTQYF
abundance: many
v_gene: TRBV7-2
j_gene: TRBJ2-3
d_gene: -
len: 13

CDR3nt: TGTGCCAGCAGCCCTAAGGGGGACCTGAACACTGAAGCTTTCTTT
CDR3aa: CASSPKGDLNTEAFF
abundance: -
v_gene: TRBV5-6
j_gene: TRBJ1-1
d_gene: -
len: 15

CDR3nt: TGTGCCAGCTCACCAGTTCAGACCGCCTATGAGCAGTTCTTC
CDR3aa: CASSPVQTAYEQFF
abundance: -
v_gene: TRBV18
j_gene: TRBJ2-1
d_gene: -
len: 14

CDR3nt: TGCGCCAGCAGCTTACTGTTGTCGGGACAGGGGGAGACCCAGTACTTC
CDR3aa: CASSLLLSGQGETQYF
abundance: -
v_gene: TRBV5-1
j_gene: TRBJ2-5
d_gene: TRBD1
len: 16

CDR3nt: TGTGCCAGCAGCTTAGGCACGGCGACCCAGTACTTC
CDR3aa: CASSLGTATQYF
abundance: many
v_gene: TRBV7-8
j_gene: TRBJ2-5
d_gene: -
len: 12

CDR3nt: TGTGCCAGCAGTACCACCTATGAGCAGTTCTTC
CDR3aa: CASSTTYEQFF
abundance: -
v_gene: TRBV2
j_gene: TRBJ2-1
d_gene: -
len: 11

CDR3nt: TGTGCCAGCAGTCCCGGCCGAGGGCCCGCAGATGCGCAGTATTTT
CDR3aa: CASSPGRGPADAQYF
abundance: -
v_gene: TRBV12-3/TRBV12-4
j_gene: TRBJ2-3
d_gene: -
len: 15

CDR3nt: TGTGCCAGCAGCATACCCGGGTGGCAGGGCTTGGGGGGGGTGCAAGGGGATACGCAGTATTTT
CDR3aa: CASSIPGWQGLGGVQGDTQYF
abundance: -
v_gene: TRBV11-2
j_gene: TRBJ2-3
d_gene: TRBD2
len: 21

CDR3nt: TGCAGTGCCTCAGGCGGGGGAGTCTCCTACGAGCAGTACTTC
CDR3aa: CSASGGGVSYEQYF
abundance: -
v_gene: TRBV20-1
j_gene: TRBJ2-7
d_gene: TRBD2
len: 14

CDR3nt: TGTGCCATCAGTGAGTCGGAAGGGGCAGGGCAAGGCTACACCTTC
CDR3aa: CAISESEGAGQGYTF
abundance: many
v_gene: TRBV10-3
j_gene: TRBJ1-2
d_gene: -
len: 15

CDR3nt: TGTGCCAGCAGCTTCCCTCGGGGGAAGCGGGGGGTAGATACGCAGTATTTT
CDR3aa: CASSFPRGKRGVDTQYF
abundance: -
v_gene: TRBV11-2
j_gene: TRBJ2-3
d_gene: TRBD2
len: 17

CDR3nt: TGTGCCAGCCGCATATGGGGTCACCAAGAGACCCAGTACTTC
CDR3aa: CASRIWGHQETQYF
abundance: many
v_gene: TRBV3-1
j_gene: TRBJ2-5
d_gene: -
len: 14

CDR3nt: TGTGCCAGCACAAAAATCGACAGCTACAATGAGCAGTTCTTC
CDR3aa: CASTKIDSYNEQFF
abundance: many
v_gene: TRBV6-2/TRBV6-3
j_gene: TRBJ2-1
d_gene: -
len: 14

CDR3nt: TGTGCCAGCAGTTACTCGAGGGGGGGCCGTAGGGACAATGAGCAGTTCTTC
CDR3aa: CASSYSRGGRRDNEQFF
abundance: many
v_gene: TRBV6-2/TRBV6-3
j_gene: TRBJ2-1
d_gene: -
len: 17

CDR3nt: TGTGCCAGCTCCTACGGGGGGCTAGAAGAGACCCAGTACTTC
CDR3aa: CASSYGGLEETQYF
abundance: -
v_gene: TRBV18
j_gene: TRBJ2-5
d_gene: -
len: 14

CDR3nt: TGTGCCAGCAGCTCCGGGGCGGGTTGGGAGACCCAGTACTTC
CDR3aa: CASSSGAGWETQYF
abundance: -
v_gene: TRBV12-3/TRBV12-4
j_gene: TRBJ2-5
d_gene: -
len: 14

CDR3nt: TGTGCCAGCAGCTTAGTATGGACAGCAACTAATGAAAAACTGTTTTTT
CDR3aa: CASSLVWTATNEKLFF
abundance: many
v_gene: TRBV7-8
j_gene: TRBJ1-4
d_gene: -
len: 16

CDR3nt: TGTGCCAGCCTAATGACAGGTCCCACAGATACGCAGTATTTT
CDR3aa: CASLMTGPTDTQYF
abundance: many
v_gene: TRBV12-3/TRBV12-4
j_gene: TRBJ2-3
d_gene: -
len: 14

CDR3nt: TGCGCCAGCAGTCAGGGTTCGTACCAAGAGACCCAGTACTTC
CDR3aa: CASSQGSYQETQYF
abundance: many
v_gene: TRBV5-1
j_gene: TRBJ2-5
d_gene: -
len: 14

CDR3nt: TGCAGTGTCCCCGCCGAGCGTAACACAGATACGCAGTATTTT
CDR3aa: CSVPAERNTDTQYF
abundance: -
v_gene: TRBV20-1
j_gene: TRBJ2-3
d_gene: -
len: 14

CDR3nt: TGTGCCAGCAGCCAAGGGGGAATAGGAGACTCCTACGAGCAGTACTTC
CDR3aa: CASSQGGIGDSYEQYF
abundance: many
v_gene: TRBV5-4
j_gene: TRBJ2-7
d_gene: -
len: 16

CDR3nt: TGTGCCAGCACGGCGGGGGGGCCATCAGCTAACTATGGCTACACCTTC
CDR3aa: CASTAGGPSANYGYTF
abundance: -
v_gene: TRBV6-1
j_gene: TRBJ1-2
d_gene: -
len: 16

CDR3nt: TGTGCCATCAGTTCTTCACTGAACACTGAAGCTTTCTTT
CDR3aa: CAISSSLNTEAFF
abundance: few
v_gene: TRBV10-3
j_gene: TRBJ1-1
d_gene: -
len: 13

CDR3nt: TGTGCCAGCAGTTCCGGGTTGAGCGGGGAGTCCTACGAGCAGTACTTC
CDR3aa: CASSSGLSGESYEQYF
abundance: -
v_gene: TRBV27
j_gene: TRBJ2-7
d_gene: TRBD2
len: 16

CDR3nt: TGTGCCAGCAGCTCTAGCGGGAGTTACACCGGGGAGCTGTTTTTT
CDR3aa: CASSSSGSYTGELFF
abundance: -
v_gene: TRBV7-8
j_gene: TRBJ2-2
d_gene: TRBD2
len: 15

CDR3nt: TGTGCCAGCAGTCCCGACTACAGGGATAACACTGAAGCTTTCTTT
CDR3aa: CASSPDYRDNTEAFF
abundance: many
v_gene: TRBV27
j_gene: TRBJ1-1
d_gene: -
len: 15

CDR3nt: TGTGCCAGCAGTTTAGGGCTGAACAAAAAACTGTTTTTT
CDR3aa: CASSLGLNKKLFF
abundance: many
v_gene: TRBV12-3/TRBV12-4
j_gene: TRBJ1-4
d_gene: -
len: 13

CDR3nt: TGTGCCAGCAGCACCCGTGGGGGGGGCGGGGGGACCTCCCAAGAGACCCAGTACTTC
CDR3aa: CASSTRGGGGGTSQETQYF
abundance: many
v_gene: TRBV9
j_gene: TRBJ2-5
d_gene: TRBD2
len: 19

CDR3nt: TGTGCCAGTCCCGTAGCGGGGCGAGGGGCCGGGGAGCTGTTTTTT
CDR3aa: CASPVAGRGAGELFF
abundance: -
v_gene: TRBV7-2
j_gene: TRBJ2-2
d_gene: TRBD2
len: 15

CDR3nt: TGCAGTGCTAGAGATTTCAGGGACAGCAATCAGCCCCAGCATTTT
CDR3aa: CSARDFRDSNQPQHF
abundance: many
v_gene: TRBV20-1
j_gene: TRBJ1-5
d_gene: -
len: 15

CDR3nt: TGTGCCAGCAGCTTAGCGAGGGCAGACTACGAGCAGTACTTC
CDR3aa: CASSLARADYEQYF
abundance: many
v_gene: TRBV7-8
j_gene: TRBJ2-7
d_gene: -
len: 14

CDR3nt: TGTGCCAGCAGTTTGAAGCCCTTTTTCGGGCAGGCCTCCTATGGCTACACCTTC
CDR3aa: CASSLKPFFGQASYGYTF
abundance: -
v_gene: TRBV6-1
j_gene: TRBJ1-2
d_gene: -
len: 18

CDR3nt: TGCGCCAGCAGCTTCACAGGGGATGAGCAGTTCTTC
CDR3aa: CASSFTGDEQFF
abundance: many
v_gene: TRBV5-1
j_gene: TRBJ2-1
d_gene: TRBD1
len: 12

CDR3nt: TGTGCCAGCAGTTTATTTACAGGGGAATATAATTCACCCCTCCACTTT
CDR3aa: CASSLFTGEYNSPLHF
abundance: many
v_gene: TRBV28
j_gene: TRBJ1-6
d_gene: TRBD1
len: 16

CDR3nt: TGCAGTGCTAAGTCCGGACTAGCGGAAACAGATACGCAGTATTTT
CDR3aa: CSAKSGLAETDTQYF
abundance: few
v_gene: TRBV20-1
j_gene: TRBJ2-3
d_gene: TRBD2
len: 15